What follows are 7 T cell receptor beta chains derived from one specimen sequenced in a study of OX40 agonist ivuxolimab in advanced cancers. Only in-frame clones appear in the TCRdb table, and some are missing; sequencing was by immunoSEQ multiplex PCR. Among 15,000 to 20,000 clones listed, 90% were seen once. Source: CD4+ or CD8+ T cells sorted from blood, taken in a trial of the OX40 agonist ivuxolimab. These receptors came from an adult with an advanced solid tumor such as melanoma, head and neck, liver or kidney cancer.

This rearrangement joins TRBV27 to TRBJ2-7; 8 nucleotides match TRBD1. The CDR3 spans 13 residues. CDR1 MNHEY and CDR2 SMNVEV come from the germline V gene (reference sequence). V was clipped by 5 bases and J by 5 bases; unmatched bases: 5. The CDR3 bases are TGTGCCAGCAGTCGCAGGGGGCCTAACGAGCAGTACTTC. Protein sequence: CASSRRGPNEQYF.

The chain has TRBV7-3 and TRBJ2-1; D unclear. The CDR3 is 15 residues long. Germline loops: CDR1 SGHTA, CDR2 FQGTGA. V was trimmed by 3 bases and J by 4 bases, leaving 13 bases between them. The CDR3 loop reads CASSFIRGPYNEQFF. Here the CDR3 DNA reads TGTGCCAGCAGCTTCATTCGAGGCCCATACAATGAGCAGTTCTTC.

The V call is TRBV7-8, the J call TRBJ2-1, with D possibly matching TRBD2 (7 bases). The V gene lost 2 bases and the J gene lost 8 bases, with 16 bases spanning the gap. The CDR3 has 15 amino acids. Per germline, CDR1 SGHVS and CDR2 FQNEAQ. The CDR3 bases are TGTGCCAGCAGCTTAATTGCGGGGGCTTGGGATGAGCAGTTCTTC. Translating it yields CASSLIAGAWDEQFF.

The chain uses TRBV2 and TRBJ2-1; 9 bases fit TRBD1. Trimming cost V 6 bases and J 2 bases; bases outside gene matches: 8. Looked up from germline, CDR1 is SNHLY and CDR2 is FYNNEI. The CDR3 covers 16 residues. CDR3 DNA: TGTGCCAGCAGACAGAGGACAGGGGCGACCTACAATGAGCAGTTCTTC. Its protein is CASRQRTGATYNEQFF. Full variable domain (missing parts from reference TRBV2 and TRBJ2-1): EPEVTQTPSHQVTQMGQEVILRCVPISNHLYFYWYRQILGQKVEFLVSFYNNEISEKSEIFDDQFSVERPDGSNFTLKIRSTKLEDSAMYFCASRQRTGATYNEQFFGPGTRLTVL.

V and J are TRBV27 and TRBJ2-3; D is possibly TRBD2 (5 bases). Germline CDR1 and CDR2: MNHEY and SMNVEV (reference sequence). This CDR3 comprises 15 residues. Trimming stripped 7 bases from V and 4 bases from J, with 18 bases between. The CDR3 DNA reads TGTGCCAGCAACCCTAGCCGGGGTGAGGCAGATACGCAGTATTTT. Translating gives CASNPSRGEADTQYF.

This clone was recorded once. The CDR3 loop reads CASSPGQPYEQYF. The DNA for the CDR3 is TGTGCCAGCAGCCCGGGACAGCCCTACGAGCAGTACTTC. The chain carries TRBV7-9 and TRBJ2-7; TRBD1 matches at 7 bases. CDR3 size: 13 residues. The junction had 3 bases not matched to a gene; V was cut back by 5 bases and J by 2 bases. Germline CDR1 reads SEHNR; CDR2 reads FQNEAQ (reference sequence).

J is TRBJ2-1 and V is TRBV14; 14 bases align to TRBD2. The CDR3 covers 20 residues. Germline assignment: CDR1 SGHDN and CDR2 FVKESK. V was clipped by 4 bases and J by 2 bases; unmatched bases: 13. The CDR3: CASSLPGTVGLAGAYNEQFF. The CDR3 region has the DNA TGTGCCAGCAGCCTACCCGGGACGGTGGGACTAGCGGGAGCCTACAATGAGCAGTTCTTC. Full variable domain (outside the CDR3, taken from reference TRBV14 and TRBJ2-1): EAGVTQFPSHSVIEKGQTVTLRCDPISGHDNLYWYRRVMGKEIKFLLHFVKESKQDESGMPNNRFLAERTGGTYSTLKVQPAELEDSGVYFCASSLPGTVGLAGAYNEQFFGPGTRLTVL.